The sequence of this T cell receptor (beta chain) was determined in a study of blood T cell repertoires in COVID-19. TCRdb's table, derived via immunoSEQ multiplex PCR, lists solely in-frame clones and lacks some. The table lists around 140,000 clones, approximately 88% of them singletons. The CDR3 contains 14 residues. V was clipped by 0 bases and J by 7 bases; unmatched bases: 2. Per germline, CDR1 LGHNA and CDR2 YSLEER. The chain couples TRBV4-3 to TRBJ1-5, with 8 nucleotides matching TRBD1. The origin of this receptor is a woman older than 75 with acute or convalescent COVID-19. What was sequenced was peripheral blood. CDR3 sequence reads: CASSQDRGLQPQHF. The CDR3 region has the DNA TGCGCCAGCAGCCAAGACAGGGGGCTCCAGCCCCAGCATTTT.